The clone carrying this T cell receptor (beta chain) was seen repeatedly, ten times or more. Arm-PCR of CDR3 regions with iRepertoire HTBI primers generated TCR beta libraries. MiXCR, applied by TCRdb to the multiplex PCR reads, yields one record per CDR3 protein. The sample holds roughly 380,000 distinct CDR3 sequences, about a sixth seen once. This sample is drawn from a study of regulatory T cells in long-lasting Graves disease. Across the whole study: Newly diagnosed Graves' patients had under 3 months of antithyroid drugs.

Trimming pared 4 bases from V and 6 bases from J, leaving 9 bases between. The CDR3 loop spans 11 amino acids. CDR1 and CDR2 from the germline V gene are DFQATT and SNEGSKA (reference sequence). Time point here: newly diagnosed GD, antithyroid drugs for less than 3 months. Scientists built the TCR library using RNA that was extracted from PBMCs. The V call is TRBV20-1, the J call TRBJ1-2; no clear D. This clonotype was sampled from a female donor with Graves disease. Sequenced material: peripheral blood mononuclear cells (PBMCs), taken at new diagnosis, from a patient treated with antithyroid drugs. This CDR3 is CSAMTLDGYTF. For the CDR3, the DNA is TGCAGTGCTATGACCCTCGATGGCTACACCTTC.